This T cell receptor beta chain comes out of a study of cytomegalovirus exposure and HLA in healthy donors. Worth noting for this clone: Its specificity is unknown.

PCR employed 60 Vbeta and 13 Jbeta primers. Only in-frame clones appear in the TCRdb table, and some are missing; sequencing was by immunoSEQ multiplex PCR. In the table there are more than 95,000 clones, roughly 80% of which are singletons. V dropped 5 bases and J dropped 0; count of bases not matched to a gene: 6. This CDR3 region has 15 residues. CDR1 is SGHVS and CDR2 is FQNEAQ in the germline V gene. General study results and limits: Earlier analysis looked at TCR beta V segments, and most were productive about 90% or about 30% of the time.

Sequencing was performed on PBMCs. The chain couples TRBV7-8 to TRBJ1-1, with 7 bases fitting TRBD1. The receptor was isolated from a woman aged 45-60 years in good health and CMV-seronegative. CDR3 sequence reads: CASSPRTGVNTEAFF. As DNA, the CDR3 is TGTGCCAGCAGCCCAAGGACAGGCGTGAACACTGAAGCTTTCTTT.